The source of this T cell receptor (beta chain) is a study of shared clonotypes between healthy human individuals. The table came from immunoSEQ multiplex PCR; TCRdb's copy has only in-frame clones and leaves some out. Of some 510,000 clones in the sample, 79% were seen once. Germline lookup yields CDR1 LNHDA and CDR2 SQIVND (reference sequence). The CDR3 sequence is 13 residues long. V lost 9 bases, J lost 4 bases, and 14 bases lay in between. About 90 million PBMCs were counted before genomic DNA extraction. This sequence was found in a woman aged 40 to 50 in good health. Some clones in this sample may be carry-over from other donors' samples. The V call is TRBV19, the J call TRBJ2-3; D could derive from TRBD1 or TRBD2 (6 bases each). The material sequenced was PBMCs. CDR3 residues: CASDGGHPDTQYF. CDR3 nucleotide sequence: TGTGCCAGCGACGGGGGACATCCAGATACGCAGTATTTT.